The 29 T cell receptor beta chains below were found in one sample sequenced in a study of blood T cell repertoires in COVID-19. Measured with immunoSEQ multiplex PCR; TCRdb has only the in-frame clones, and not every one. The table has 70,000 or so clones, roughly 80% seen once. The sequenced material came from peripheral blood. These receptors came from an elderly woman with acute or convalescent COVID-19.

The rearrangement joins TRBV7-8 to TRBJ2-6; D might be TRBD2 (6 bases). The CDR3 is 17 residues long. The germline CDR1 and CDR2 sequences are SGHVS and FQNEAQ. The V and J ends lost 5 bases and 2 bases respectively, with 16 bases between them. The CDR3 DNA follows: TGTGCCAGCAGCCCACGGGGGACCCAAGCTGGGGCCAACGTCCTGACTTTC. As protein: CASSPRGTQAGANVLTF.

In nucleotides, the CDR3 is TGTGCCAGCAGCCCGGACAGTCGCAACGAGCAGTACTTC. This translates into CASSPDSRNEQYF. This chain links TRBV13 with TRBJ2-7, with D possibly matching TRBD1 (6 bases). The CDR3 contains 13 residues. Germline-derived CDR1 and CDR2 are PRHDT and FYEKMQ (reference sequence). V lost 5 bases to trimming and J lost 5 bases, with 13 bases between them.

The rearrangement uses TRBV7-3 and TRBJ2-7, with 9 bases aligning to TRBD2. V shed 5 bases and J 7 bases; nucleotides not matched to a gene: 9. The CDR3 loop spans 14 amino acids. Per germline, CDR1 SGHTA and CDR2 FQGTGA. CDR3 coding DNA: TGTGCCAGCAGCGTGGTAGCGGGGGATAATGAGCAGTACTTC. Residues: CASSVVAGDNEQYF.

The chain combines TRBV5-6 with TRBJ1-3, with 9 bases that match TRBD1. The CDR3 is 14 amino acids. Looked up from germline, CDR1 is SGHDT and CDR2 is YYEEEE. The ends lost 3 bases at V and 2 bases at J; junction bases unmatched: 0. Written as DNA, the CDR3 is TGTGCCAGCAGCTGGGACAGGGCTGGAAACACCATATATTTT. This sequence encodes CASSWDRAGNTIYF.

The V and J genes are TRBV2 and TRBJ2-7, with D unclear. The CDR3 runs 12 residues. Germline assignment: CDR1 SNHLY and CDR2 FYNNEI. Trimming removed 3 bases from V and 2 bases from J, with 5 bases in between. The CDR3 region has the DNA TGTGCCAGCAGTGATCTAACCTACGAGCAGTACTTC. Protein product: CASSDLTYEQYF.

The chain uses TRBV18 and TRBJ2-2; 7 bases agree with TRBD1. Trimming at V came to 3 bases and at J to 1 base, leaving 2 bases not matched to a gene. Germline lookup yields CDR1 KGHSH and CDR2 LQKENI. The CDR3 sequence is 15 residues long. The CDR3 nucleotides are TGTGCCAGCTCACCGGGACAGCTGAACACCGGGGAGCTGTTTTTT. Translation gives CASSPGQLNTGELFF.

This clone occurred a few times. The CDR3 sequence is CASSPGQGTTEAFF. DNA for the CDR3: TGCGCCAGCAGCCCCGGACAAGGTACCACTGAAGCTTTCTTT. The V call is TRBV4-1, the J call TRBJ1-1; TRBD1 might be the D (5 bases). CDR1 is MGHRA and CDR2 is YSYEKL in the germline V gene. This CDR3 comprises 14 residues. With 4 bases removed from V and 4 bases from J, the gap between germline ends came to 13 bases.

The chain employs TRBV11-2 and TRBJ2-5; TRBD2 matches 14 bases. This CDR3 is built from 19 residues. Germline lookup yields CDR1 SGHAT and CDR2 FQNNGV. The trim removed 1 base at V and 3 bases at J, leaving 10 bases unmatched. CDR3 sequence reads: CASSLVRTPGLAGEETQYF. DNA for the CDR3: TGTGCCAGCAGCTTAGTGAGAACCCCGGGACTAGCGGGGGAAGAGACCCAGTACTTC.

The chain links TRBV3-1 (or the pseudogene TRBV3-2) to TRBJ1-2; D gene uncertain. The CDR3 is made up of 14 amino acids. Trimming took 0 bases from V and 4 from J, leaving 9 bases between them. Per the germline V gene, CDR1 is LGHDT and CDR2 is YNNKEL (reference sequence). CDR3: CASSQDLNGYGYTF. CDR3 nucleotide sequence: TGTGCCAGCAGCCAAGATCTAAATGGCTATGGCTACACCTTC.

The gene calls are TRBV3-1 (or the pseudogene TRBV3-2) and TRBJ1-1; no firm D call. The germline V gene encodes CDR1 LGHDT and CDR2 YNNKEL (reference sequence). The CDR3 has 15 amino acids. The V end lost 1 base, the J end lost 1 base, and 10 bases lay between the germline ends. This CDR3 is CASSQGSTGNTEAFF. The CDR3 nucleotides read TGTGCCAGCAGCCAAGGATCCACCGGGAACACTGAAGCTTTCTTT.

This chain joins TRBV27 and TRBJ1-2, with D hard to call. This CDR3 comprises 12 residues. V gave up 6 bases and J gave up 8 bases, with 13 bases separating them. In germline, CDR1 is MNHEY, CDR2 SMNVEV (reference sequence). The CDR3 region is CASSPGRSGYTF. The CDR3 coding sequence is TGTGCCAGCAGCCCGGGGAGGTCCGGCTACACCTTC.

The gene calls are TRBV3-1 (or the pseudogene TRBV3-2) and TRBJ1-1; no clear D. The CDR3 consists of 15 residues. V lost 5 bases and J 8 bases, leaving 21 bases between the germline ends. The germline CDR1 and CDR2 sequences are LGHDT and YNNKEL (reference sequence). The CDR3, as DNA: TGTGCCAGCAGCGCCAGTGGTCGCGGATCGAAAGAAGCTTTCTTT. This encodes CASSASGRGSKEAFF.

CDR3 sequence reads: CASSPGQGAINGYTF. For the CDR3, the DNA is TGTGCCAGCAGCCCCGGACAGGGGGCCATTAACGGCTACACCTTC. The chain has TRBV11-2 and TRBJ1-2; TRBD1 agrees at 11 bases. The germline V gene has CDR1 SGHAT and CDR2 FQNNGV. The CDR3 loop spans 15 amino acids. With 5 bases clipped from V and 8 bases from J, the junction kept 10 bases outside the gene matches.

The J gene is TRBJ1-5, the V gene TRBV19; D may be TRBD1 (6 bases). This CDR3 region has 16 residues. V gave up 10 bases and J gave up 0 bases, with 19 bases separating them. Germline assignment: CDR1 LNHDA and CDR2 SQIVND (reference sequence). CDR3 residues: CATVGGGGTSNQPQHF. The CDR3 bases are TGTGCCACAGTAGGTGGGGGGGGCACTAGCAATCAGCCCCAGCATTTT.

The rearrangement uses TRBV28 and TRBJ2-7, with D perhaps TRBD2 (6 bases). This CDR3 is 15 amino acids long. Trimming stripped 7 bases from V and 2 bases from J, with 18 bases between. Germline CDR1 reads MDHEN; CDR2 reads SYDVKM. CDR3 amino acids: CASNVGGGSAYEQYF. DNA for the CDR3: TGTGCCAGCAATGTCGGCGGAGGGAGTGCCTACGAGCAGTACTTC.

The rearrangement links TRBV7-9 to TRBJ1-5; D is undetermined. The CDR3 covers 14 residues. The germline V and J ends were trimmed by 5 bases and 6 bases, with 14 bases remaining between them. Germline CDR1 and CDR2: SEHNR and FQNEAQ (reference sequence). The chain's CDR3 is CASSRGNSGQPQHF. CDR3 nucleotide sequence: TGTGCCAGCAGCCGCGGGAATTCGGGTCAGCCCCAGCATTTT.

CDR3 residues: CASSEGQGWLQPQHF. The CDR3 nucleotides read TGTGCCAGCAGTGAAGGACAGGGGTGGCTTCAGCCCCAGCATTTT. This sequence joins TRBV6-1 and TRBJ1-5, with 8 bases fitting TRBD1. Per germline, CDR1 MNHNS and CDR2 SASEGT. The CDR3 loop spans 15 amino acids. Trimming removed 1 base from V and 6 bases from J; junction bases left unmatched: 5.

V gene TRBV5-4 combines with J gene TRBJ2-7; the D is unclear. CDR3 length equals 15 residues. V dropped 0 bases and J dropped 0 bases, with 10 bases sitting between them. CDR1 is SGHNT and CDR2 is YYREEE in the germline V gene (reference sequence). CDR3 sequence (DNA): TGTGCCAGCAGCTTGGGCGGTTCTGTCTCCTACGAGCAGTACTTC. Its translation: CASSLGGSVSYEQYF.

The CDR3 is CASSSLQRLAANYQETQYF. The CDR3, as DNA: TGTGCCAGCAGCTCCCTTCAACGACTAGCGGCTAACTACCAAGAGACCCAGTACTTC. This rearrangement joins TRBV5-4 to TRBJ2-5, with 9 bases identical to TRBD2. The CDR3 loop spans 19 amino acids. Unmatched junction bases numbered 15, after V lost 3 bases and J lost 0 bases. Germline V gene sequence: CDR1 SGHNT, CDR2 YYREEE (reference sequence).

This chain links TRBV7-2 with TRBJ1-2; no clear D gene. Germline CDR1 SGHTA, CDR2 FQGNSA. V gave up 4 bases and J gave up 0 bases, with 9 bases separating them. The CDR3 extends over 14 amino acids. The CDR3 sequence: CASSYGMTNYGYTF. The DNA of the CDR3 is TGTGCCAGCAGCTACGGGATGACTAACTATGGCTACACCTTC.

The chain links TRBV2 to TRBJ2-1; 9 nucleotides line up with TRBD1. V was pared by 5 bases and J by 6 bases, with 5 bases of the junction left unmatched. The germline CDR1 and CDR2 sequences are SNHLY and FYNNEI. The CDR3 is 14 residues long. The CDR3 protein is CASSWTGEGNEQFF. In DNA, the CDR3 is TGTGCCAGCAGTTGGACAGGGGAAGGCAATGAGCAGTTCTTC.

The chain uses TRBV2 and TRBJ1-5; D is unclear. The CDR3 sequence is 13 residues long. The V gene's germline CDR1 is SNHLY and CDR2 FYNNEI. V was pared by 3 bases and J by 9 bases, with 12 bases between. The CDR3 nucleotides read TGTGCCAGCAGTGACGACACTCCTCGGCCCCAGCATTTT. Amino acids: CASSDDTPRPQHF.

The chain joins TRBV7-6 to TRBJ2-2, with D uncertain. Trimming stripped 1 base from V and 2 bases from J, with 8 bases between. The CDR3 runs 15 residues. Germline V gene sequence: CDR1 SGHVS, CDR2 FNYEAQ. In DNA, the CDR3 is TGTGCCAGCAGCTTAGAAGCCCTCAACACCGGGGAGCTGTTTTTT. Translating gives CASSLEALNTGELFF.

In its sample, this clone was seen once. The rearrangement links TRBV30 to TRBJ2-5; no clear D. The CDR3 sequence is 12 residues long. The V end lost 2 bases, the J end lost 6 bases, and 10 bases lay between the germline ends. Germline V CDR1 and CDR2: GTSNPN, SVGIG (reference sequence). The CDR3 nucleotides are TGTGCCTGGAGTAGAGGCTATAAGACCCAGTACTTC. Its translation is CAWSRGYKTQYF. Full variable domain (outside the CDR3, taken from reference TRBV30 and TRBJ2-5): SQTIHQWPATLVQPVGSPLSLECTVEGTSNPNLYWYRQAAGRGLQLLFYSVGIGQISSEVPQNLSASRPQDRQFILSSKKLLLSDSGFYLCAWSRGYKTQYFGPGTRLLVL.

This chain links TRBV4-1 with TRBJ1-1, with D unresolved. From germline, CDR1 is MGHRA and CDR2 YSYEKL. This CDR3 comprises 14 residues. V dropped 3 bases and J dropped 4 bases, with 12 bases sitting between them. Written as DNA, the CDR3 is TGCGCCAGCAGCCAGGGAGTAAGGGCCACTGAAGCTTTCTTT. Amino acids: CASSQGVRATEAFF.

This clone occurred a few times. V and J are TRBV13 and TRBJ1-1; unclear D gene. From germline, CDR1 is PRHDT and CDR2 FYEKMQ (reference sequence). The V and J ends lost 2 bases and 1 base respectively, with 5 bases between them. The CDR3 totals 13 residues. This CDR3 is CASSLNQNTEAFF. CDR3 in DNA: TGTGCCAGCAGCTTAAATCAGAACACTGAAGCTTTCTTT.

The chain is built from TRBV5-1 and TRBJ1-4, with TRBD1 identical over 9 bases. Germline CDR1 SGHRS, CDR2 YFSETQ. V lost 3 bases and J lost 3; bases outside the gene matches: 3. The CDR3 runs 15 residues. The CDR3 DNA reads TGCGCCAGCAGCTGGGACAGGGCATCTAATGAAAAACTGTTTTTT. The encoded protein is CASSWDRASNEKLFF.

The chain uses TRBV11-2 and TRBJ1-1; no definite D call. The CDR3 is made up of 14 amino acids. The V and J ends lost 7 bases and 1 base respectively, with 13 bases between them. Looked up from germline, CDR1 is SGHAT and CDR2 is FQNNGV. The CDR3 reads CASIQSEGNTEAFF. The CDR3 coding sequence is TGTGCCAGCATTCAATCGGAGGGGAACACTGAAGCTTTCTTT. The whole variable domain, filled in from reference TRBV11-2 and TRBJ1-1, reads EAGVAQSPRYKIIEKRQSVAFWCNPISGHATLYWYQQILGQGPKLLIQFQNNGVVDDSQLPKDRFSAERLKGVDSTLKIQPAKLEDSAVYLCASIQSEGNTEAFFGQGTRLTVV.

The rearrangement links TRBV13 to TRBJ2-1, with 9 bases fitting TRBD1. The CDR3 consists of 17 residues. Germline CDR1 and CDR2: PRHDT and FYEKMQ (reference sequence). V gave up 2 bases and J gave up 2 bases; unmatched junction bases: 7. The CDR3 DNA reads TGTGCCAGCAGCTTAAAATACAGGGGGCGAACCTACAATGAGCAGTTCTTC. It translates to CASSLKYRGRTYNEQFF.